The 3 T cell receptor beta chains in this list originate from one sample, sequenced in a study of cytomegalovirus exposure and HLA in healthy donors (dated by TCRdb to 2016 to 2017). Libraries were made using the immunoSEQ multiplex PCR assay. TCRdb stores this immuneACCESS table with in-frame sequences only. Part of the clones is absent; in the studies checked, under half of the shortfall reflects unresolved V genes, and no reason is known for the rest. Within this sample are about 270,000 clones, with about 86% of them counted one time only. The ten largest clonotypes hold over 0.95% of the sample. What was sequenced was PBMCs. These receptors came from a woman aged 18-29 years in good health and CMV-seronegative.

The chain carries TRBV30 and TRBJ1-2; the D gene is possibly TRBD1 (6 bases). Per germline, CDR1 GTSNPN and CDR2 SVGIG (reference sequence). This CDR3 has 14 amino acids. Trimming shortened V by 0 bases and J by 8 bases, and 16 bases separated the two germline ends. CDR3 in amino acids: CAWSVDTGRVGYTF. In DNA form, the CDR3 reads TGTGCCTGGAGTGTAGATACAGGGCGGGTCGGCTACACCTTC. The full variable domain, rest sourced from reference TRBV30 and TRBJ1-2, is SQTIHQWPATLVQPVGSPLSLECTVEGTSNPNLYWYRQAAGRGLQLLFYSVGIGQISSEVPQNLSASRPQDRQFILSSKKLLLSDSGFYLCAWSVDTGRVGYTFGSGTRLTVV.

This clone appeared a few times. The CDR3 DNA sequence: TGTGCCAGCAGTTTCACCTGGGACAGGAATTCACCCCTCCACTTT. This sequence encodes CASSFTWDRNSPLHF. The V gene is TRBV27, the J gene TRBJ1-6; 8 nucleotides align to TRBD1. Germline V CDR1 and CDR2: MNHEY, SMNVEV (reference sequence). V shed 3 bases and J 7 bases; nucleotides not matched to a gene: 5. The CDR3 runs to 15 residues.

In its sample, this clone was seen a few times. This sequence joins TRBV5-4 and TRBJ2-3, with TRBD1 matching 7 bases. Germline-derived CDR1 and CDR2 are SGHNT and YYREEE (reference sequence). The CDR3 is 15 residues long. The ends lost 4 bases at V and 2 bases at J; junction bases unmatched: 7. The CDR3 bases are TGTGCCAGCAGCACAGACAGGGACCACACAGATACGCAGTATTTT. It is translated as CASSTDRDHTDTQYF.